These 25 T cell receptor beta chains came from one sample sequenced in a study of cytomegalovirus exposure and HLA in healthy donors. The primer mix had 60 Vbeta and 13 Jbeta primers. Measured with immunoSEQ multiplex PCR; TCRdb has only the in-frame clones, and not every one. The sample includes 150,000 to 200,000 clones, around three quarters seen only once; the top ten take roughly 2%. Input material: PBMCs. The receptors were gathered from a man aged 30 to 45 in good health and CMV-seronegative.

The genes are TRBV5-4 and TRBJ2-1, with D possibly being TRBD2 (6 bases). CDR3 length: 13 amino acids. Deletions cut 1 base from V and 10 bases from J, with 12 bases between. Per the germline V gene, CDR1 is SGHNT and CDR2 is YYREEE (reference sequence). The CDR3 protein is CASSLLRDEEQFF. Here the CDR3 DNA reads TGTGCCAGCAGCTTGCTGCGGGACGAGGAGCAGTTCTTC.

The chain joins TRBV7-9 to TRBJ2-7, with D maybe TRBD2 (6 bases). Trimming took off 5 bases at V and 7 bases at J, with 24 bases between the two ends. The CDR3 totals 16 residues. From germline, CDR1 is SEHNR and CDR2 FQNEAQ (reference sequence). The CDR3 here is CASSPPLFGGAGEQYF. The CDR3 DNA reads TGTGCCAGCAGCCCACCTTTGTTCGGGGGAGCAGGGGAGCAGTACTTC.

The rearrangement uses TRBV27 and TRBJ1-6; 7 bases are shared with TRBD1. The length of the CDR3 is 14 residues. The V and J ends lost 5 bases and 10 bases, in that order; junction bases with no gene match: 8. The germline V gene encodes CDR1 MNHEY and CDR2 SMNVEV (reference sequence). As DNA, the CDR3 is TGTGCCAGCAGTATACGACAGGGAGGCTCACCCCTCCACTTT. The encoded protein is CASSIRQGGSPLHF.

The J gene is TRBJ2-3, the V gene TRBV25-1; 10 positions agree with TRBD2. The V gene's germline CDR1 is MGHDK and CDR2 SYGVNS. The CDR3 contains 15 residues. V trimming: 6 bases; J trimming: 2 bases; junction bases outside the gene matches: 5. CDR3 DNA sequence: TGTGCCAGCAGCCCTAGCGGGAGTGCCACAGATACGCAGTATTTT. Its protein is CASSPSGSATDTQYF.

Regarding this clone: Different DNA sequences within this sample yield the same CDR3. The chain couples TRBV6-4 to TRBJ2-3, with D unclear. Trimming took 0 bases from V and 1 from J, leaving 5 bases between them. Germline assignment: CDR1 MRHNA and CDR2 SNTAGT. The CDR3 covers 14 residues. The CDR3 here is CASSDSGGTDTQYF. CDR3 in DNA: TGTGCCAGCAGTGACTCCGGAGGCACAGATACGCAGTATTTT.

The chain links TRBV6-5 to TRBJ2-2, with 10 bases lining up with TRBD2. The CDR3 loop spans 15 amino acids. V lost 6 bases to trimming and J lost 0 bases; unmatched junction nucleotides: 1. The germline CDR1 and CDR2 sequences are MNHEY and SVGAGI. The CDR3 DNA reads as TGTGCCAGCAGCCTAGCGGGAGCGAACACCGGGGAGCTGTTTTTT. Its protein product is CASSLAGANTGELFF.

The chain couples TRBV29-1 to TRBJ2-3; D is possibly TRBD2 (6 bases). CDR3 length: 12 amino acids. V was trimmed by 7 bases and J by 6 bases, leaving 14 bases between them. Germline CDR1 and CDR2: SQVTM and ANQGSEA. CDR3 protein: CSELEGDDTQYF. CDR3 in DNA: TGCAGCGAGTTGGAGGGAGATGATACGCAGTATTTT.

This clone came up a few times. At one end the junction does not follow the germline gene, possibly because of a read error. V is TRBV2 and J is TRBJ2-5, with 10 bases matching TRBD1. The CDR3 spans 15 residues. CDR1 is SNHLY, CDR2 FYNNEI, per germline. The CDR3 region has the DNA TGTGCCAGCAGCGTTGATCCGGGACAGGGGAGCGGGTTGGACTTC. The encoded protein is CASSVDPGQGSGLDF.

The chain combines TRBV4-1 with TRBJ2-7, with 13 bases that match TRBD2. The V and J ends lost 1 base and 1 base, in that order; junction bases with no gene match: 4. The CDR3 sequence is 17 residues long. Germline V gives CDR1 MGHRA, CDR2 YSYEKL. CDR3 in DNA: TGCGCCAGCAGCCAAGGACTAGCGGGAGGACGTTCCTACGAGCAGTACTTC. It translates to CASSQGLAGGRSYEQYF.

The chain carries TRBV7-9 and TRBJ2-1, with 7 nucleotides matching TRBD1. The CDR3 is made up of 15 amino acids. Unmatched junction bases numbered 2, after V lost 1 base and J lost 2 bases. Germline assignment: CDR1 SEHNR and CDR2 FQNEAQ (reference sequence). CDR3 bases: TGTGCCAGCAGCTTAGTAGGGGGCGCCTACAATGAGCAGTTCTTC. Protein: CASSLVGGAYNEQFF.

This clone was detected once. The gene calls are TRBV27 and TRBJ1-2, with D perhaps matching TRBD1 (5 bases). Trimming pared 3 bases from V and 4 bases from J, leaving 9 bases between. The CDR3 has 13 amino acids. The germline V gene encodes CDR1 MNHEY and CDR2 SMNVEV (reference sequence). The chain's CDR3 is CASSFQGTYGYTF. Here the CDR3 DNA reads TGTGCCAGCAGTTTTCAGGGTACCTATGGCTACACCTTC.

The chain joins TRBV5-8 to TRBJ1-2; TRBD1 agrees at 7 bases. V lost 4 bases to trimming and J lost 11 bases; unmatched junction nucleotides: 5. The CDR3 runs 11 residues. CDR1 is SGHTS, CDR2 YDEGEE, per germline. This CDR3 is CASSPVRGYTF. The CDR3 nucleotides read TGTGCCAGCAGCCCGGTCAGGGGGTACACCTTC. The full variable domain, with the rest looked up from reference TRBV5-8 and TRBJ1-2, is EAGVTQSPTHLIKTRGQQATLRCSPISGHTSVYWYQQALGLGLQFLLWYDEGEERNRGNFPPRFSGRQFPNYSSELNVNALELEDSALYLCASSPVRGYTFGSGTRLTVV.

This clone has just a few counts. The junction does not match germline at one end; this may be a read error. DNA of the CDR3: TGTGCCAGCAGCGTATCTAACAACTATGAGCAATTCTTC. It specifies CASSVSNNYEQFF. J is TRBJ2-1 and V is TRBV9; no reliable D call. This CDR3 contains 13 residues. Germline CDR1 reads SGDLS; CDR2 reads YYNGEE.

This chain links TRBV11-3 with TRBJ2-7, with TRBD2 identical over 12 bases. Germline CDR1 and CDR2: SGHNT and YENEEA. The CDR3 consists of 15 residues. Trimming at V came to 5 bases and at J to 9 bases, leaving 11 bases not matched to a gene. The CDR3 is CASSTTTSGSKVQYF. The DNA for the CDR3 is TGTGCCAGCAGCACCACGACTAGCGGGAGTAAGGTGCAGTACTTC.

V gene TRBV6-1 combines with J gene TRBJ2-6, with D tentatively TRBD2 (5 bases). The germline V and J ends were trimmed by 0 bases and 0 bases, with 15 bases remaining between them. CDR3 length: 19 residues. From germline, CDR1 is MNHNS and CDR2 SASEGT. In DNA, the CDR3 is TGTGCCAGCAGTGAAGCTAATCCAGTGCGGGTCTCTGGGGCCAACGTCCTGACTTTC. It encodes CASSEANPVRVSGANVLTF.

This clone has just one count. The CDR3 sequence is CASSYYQGEAFF. CDR3 sequence (DNA): TGTGCCAGCAGTTACTATCAGGGGGAAGCTTTCTTT. The rearrangement uses TRBV6-5 and TRBJ1-1, with D tentatively TRBD1 (6 bases). The CDR3 covers 12 residues. Per the germline V gene, CDR1 is MNHEY and CDR2 is SVGAGI. Trimming took 1 base from V and 8 from J, leaving 8 bases between them.

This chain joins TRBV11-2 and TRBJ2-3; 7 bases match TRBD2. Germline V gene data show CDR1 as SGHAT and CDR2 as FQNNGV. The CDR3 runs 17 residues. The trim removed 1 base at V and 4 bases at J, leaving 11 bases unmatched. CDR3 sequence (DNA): TGTGCCAGCAGCTTAGTGTCGTGGGGGGGAAACCCAGATACGCAGTATTTT. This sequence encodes CASSLVSWGGNPDTQYF.

The CDR3, as DNA: TGTGCCAGCAGCCCGGACAGGGCTCTTCGACCCCTCCACTTT. This translates into CASSPDRALRPLHF. This sequence joins TRBV5-6 and TRBJ1-6, with 8 bases matching TRBD1. Germline CDR1 SGHDT, CDR2 YYEEEE. The CDR3 is 14 amino acids. The junction had 9 bases not matched to a gene; V was cut back by 4 bases and J by 12 bases.

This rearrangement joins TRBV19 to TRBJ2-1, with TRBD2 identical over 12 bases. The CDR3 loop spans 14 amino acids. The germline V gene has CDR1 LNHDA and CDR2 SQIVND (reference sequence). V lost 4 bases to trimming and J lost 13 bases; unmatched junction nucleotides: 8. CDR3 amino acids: CASSTGLAGGGQFF. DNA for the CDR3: TGTGCCAGTAGTACGGGACTAGCGGGCGGGGGACAGTTCTTC.

CDR3 loop: CASSTGVGGTEAFF. For the CDR3, the DNA is TGCGCCAGCAGCACAGGGGTGGGAGGCACTGAAGCTTTCTTT. V gene TRBV5-1 combines with J gene TRBJ1-1; 7 bases agree with TRBD1. This CDR3 spans 14 amino acids. In germline, CDR1 is SGHRS, CDR2 YFSETQ. Trimming cost V 4 bases and J 4 bases; bases outside gene matches: 7. Together with reference TRBV5-1 and TRBJ1-1, the CDR3 gives the full variable domain: KAGVTQTPRYLIKTRGQQVTLSCSPISGHRSVSWYQQTPGQGLQFLFEYFSETQRNKGNFPGRFSGRQFSNSRSEMNVSTLELGDSALYLCASSTGVGGTEAFFGQGTRLTVV.

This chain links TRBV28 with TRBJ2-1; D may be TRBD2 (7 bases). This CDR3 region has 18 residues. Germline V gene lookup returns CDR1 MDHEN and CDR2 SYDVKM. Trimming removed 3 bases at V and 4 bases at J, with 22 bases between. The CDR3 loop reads CASSLMGDRGGAYNEQFF. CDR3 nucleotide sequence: TGTGCCAGCAGTTTGATGGGTGATAGAGGGGGGGCGTACAATGAGCAGTTCTTC.

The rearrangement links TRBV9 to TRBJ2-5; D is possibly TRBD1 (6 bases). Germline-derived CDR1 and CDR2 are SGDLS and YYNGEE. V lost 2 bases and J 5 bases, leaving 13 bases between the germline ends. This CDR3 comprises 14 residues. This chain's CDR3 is CASSVRGSYETQYF. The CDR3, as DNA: TGTGCCAGCAGCGTGAGGGGGAGCTACGAGACCCAGTACTTC.

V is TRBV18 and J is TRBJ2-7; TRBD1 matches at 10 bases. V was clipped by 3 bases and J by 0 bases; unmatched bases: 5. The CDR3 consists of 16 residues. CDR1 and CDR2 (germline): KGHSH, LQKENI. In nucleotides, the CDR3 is TGTGCCAGCTCACCTCGGGGACAGGGGACCTCCTACGAGCAGTACTTC. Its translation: CASSPRGQGTSYEQYF.

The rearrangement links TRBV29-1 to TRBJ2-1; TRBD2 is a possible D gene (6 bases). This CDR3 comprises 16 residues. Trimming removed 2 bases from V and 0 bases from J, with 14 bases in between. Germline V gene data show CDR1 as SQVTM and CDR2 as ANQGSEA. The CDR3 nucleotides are TGCAGCGTTGAAACCTACTTGGGGGGCTCCTACAATGAGCAGTTCTTC. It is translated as CSVETYLGGSYNEQFF.

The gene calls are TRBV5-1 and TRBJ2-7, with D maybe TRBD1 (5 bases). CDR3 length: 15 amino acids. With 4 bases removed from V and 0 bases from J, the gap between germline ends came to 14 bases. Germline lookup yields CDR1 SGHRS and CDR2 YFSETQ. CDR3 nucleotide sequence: TGCGCCAGCAGCCCTACAGGATTTAGCTCCTACGAGCAGTACTTC. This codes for CASSPTGFSSYEQYF.